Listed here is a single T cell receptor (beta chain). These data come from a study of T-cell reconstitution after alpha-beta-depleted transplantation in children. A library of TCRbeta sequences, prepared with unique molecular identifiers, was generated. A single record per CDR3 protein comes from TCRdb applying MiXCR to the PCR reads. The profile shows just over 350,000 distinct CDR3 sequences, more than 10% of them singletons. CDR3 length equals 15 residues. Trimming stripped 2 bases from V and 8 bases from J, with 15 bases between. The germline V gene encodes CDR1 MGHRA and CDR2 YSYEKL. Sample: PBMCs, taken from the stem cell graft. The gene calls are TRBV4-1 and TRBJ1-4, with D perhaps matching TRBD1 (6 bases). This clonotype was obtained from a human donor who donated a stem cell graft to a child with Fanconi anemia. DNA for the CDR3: TGCGCCAGCAGCCAAAATACAGGGTGCGAGGAAAAACTGTTTTTT. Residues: CASSQNTGCEEKLFF.